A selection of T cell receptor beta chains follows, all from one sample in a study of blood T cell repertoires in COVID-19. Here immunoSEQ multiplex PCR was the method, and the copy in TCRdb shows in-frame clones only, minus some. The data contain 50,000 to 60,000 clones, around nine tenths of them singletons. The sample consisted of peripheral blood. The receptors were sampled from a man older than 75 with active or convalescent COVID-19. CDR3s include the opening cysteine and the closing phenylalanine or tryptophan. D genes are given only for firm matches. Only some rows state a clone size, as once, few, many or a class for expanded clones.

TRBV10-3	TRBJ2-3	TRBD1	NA	TGTGCCATCAGGACCGGGACAGGGGGCGTTTTAGGCACAGATACGCAGTATTTT	CAIRTGTGGVLGTDTQYF
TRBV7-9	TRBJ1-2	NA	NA	TGTGCCAGCAGCTCCTTCATACAATGGGGGCCGATCTATGGCTACACCTTC	CASSSFIQWGPIYGYTF
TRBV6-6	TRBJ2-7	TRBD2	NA	TGTGCCAGCAGAACTAGCGGGAGTCTCTACGAGCAGTACTTC	CASRTSGSLYEQYF
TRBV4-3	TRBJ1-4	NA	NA	TGCGCCAGCAGCCCCGACGGGTTCGAACTGTTTTTT	CASSPDGFELFF
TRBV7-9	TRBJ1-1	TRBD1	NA	TGTGCCAGCGGTGAGGGGGCGTGGACTGAAGCTTTCTTT	CASGEGAWTEAFF
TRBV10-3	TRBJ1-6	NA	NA	TGTGCCATCAGTGAGTCTGAGGGACTCGGGTCACCCCTCCACTTT	CAISESEGLGSPLHF
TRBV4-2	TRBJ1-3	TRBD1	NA	TGTGCCAGCAGCCCTGGGCCGACAGGGGGCCGATCCAACTCTGGAAACACCATATATTTT	CASSPGPTGGRSNSGNTIYF
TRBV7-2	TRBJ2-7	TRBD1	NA	TGTGCCAGCAGCACCGGGGACAGCAGCTCCTACGAGCAGTACTTC	CASSTGDSSSYEQYF
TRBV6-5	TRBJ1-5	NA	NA	TGTGCCAGCAGTAGGACAGCGGAGCAGCCCCAGCATTTT	CASSRTAEQPQHF
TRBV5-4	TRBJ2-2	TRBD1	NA	TGTGCCAGCAGCCCCCCCGGAGTAACAGGGGCCGGGGAGCTGTTTTTT	CASSPPGVTGAGELFF
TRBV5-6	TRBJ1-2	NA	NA	TGTGCCAGCAGCTTGGTGGGGGACACAGCTAACTATGGCTACACCTTC	CASSLVGDTANYGYTF
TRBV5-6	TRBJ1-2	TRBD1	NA	TGTGCCAGCAGCTTGGGGGGACAGGGATTCTATGGCTACACCTTC	CASSLGGQGFYGYTF
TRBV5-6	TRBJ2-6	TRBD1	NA	TGTGCCAGCAGCTCATATAGGACAGGGATCACTTCGGCCAACGTCCTGACTTTC	CASSSYRTGITSANVLTF
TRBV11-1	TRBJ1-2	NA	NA	TGTGCCAGCAGCTCCACTCGGGACATATCTAACTATGGCTACACCTTC	CASSSTRDISNYGYTF
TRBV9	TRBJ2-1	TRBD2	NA	TGTGCCAGCAGCGTAGGACTAGCGGGCTCCTACAATGAGCAGTTCTTC	CASSVGLAGSYNEQFF
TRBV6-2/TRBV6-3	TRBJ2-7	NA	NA	TGTGCCAGCAGCTTTACTAGGGACGAGCAGTACTTC	CASSFTRDEQYF
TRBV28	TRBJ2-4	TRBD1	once	TGTGCTCGCGGCAGGGGGTCCAAAAACATTCAGTACTTC	CARGRGSKNIQYF
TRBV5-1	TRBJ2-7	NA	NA	TGCGCCAGCAGCTTGGCAGACTACTCCTACGAGCAGTACTTC	CASSLADYSYEQYF